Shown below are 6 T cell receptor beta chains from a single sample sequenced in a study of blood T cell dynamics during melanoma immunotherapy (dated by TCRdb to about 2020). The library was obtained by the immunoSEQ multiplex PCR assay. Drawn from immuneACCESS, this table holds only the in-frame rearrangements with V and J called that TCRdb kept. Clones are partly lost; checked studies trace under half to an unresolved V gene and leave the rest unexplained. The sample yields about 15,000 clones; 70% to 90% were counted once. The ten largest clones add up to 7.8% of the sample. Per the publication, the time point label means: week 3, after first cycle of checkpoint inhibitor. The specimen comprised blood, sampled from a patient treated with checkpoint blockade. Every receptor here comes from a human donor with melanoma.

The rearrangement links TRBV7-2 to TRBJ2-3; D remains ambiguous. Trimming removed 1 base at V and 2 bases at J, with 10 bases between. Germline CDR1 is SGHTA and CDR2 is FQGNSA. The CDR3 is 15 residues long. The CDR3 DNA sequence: TGTGCCAGCAGCTTAGTCGTGTCTAACACAGATACGCAGTATTTT. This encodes CASSLVVSNTDTQYF.

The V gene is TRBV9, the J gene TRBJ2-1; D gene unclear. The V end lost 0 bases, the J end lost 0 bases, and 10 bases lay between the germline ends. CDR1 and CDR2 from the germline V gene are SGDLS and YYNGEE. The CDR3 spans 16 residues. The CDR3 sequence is CASSVGGLSSYNEQFF. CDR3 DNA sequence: TGTGCCAGCAGCGTAGGAGGCCTAAGCTCCTACAATGAGCAGTTCTTC.

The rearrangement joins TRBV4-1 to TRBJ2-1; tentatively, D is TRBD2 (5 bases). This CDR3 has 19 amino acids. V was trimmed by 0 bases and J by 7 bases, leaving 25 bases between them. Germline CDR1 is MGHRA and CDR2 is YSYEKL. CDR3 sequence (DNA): TGCGCCAGCAGCCAAGAATCCCCCATCCTAGCCCCCGTATGGAATGAGCAGTTCTTC. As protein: CASSQESPILAPVWNEQFF.

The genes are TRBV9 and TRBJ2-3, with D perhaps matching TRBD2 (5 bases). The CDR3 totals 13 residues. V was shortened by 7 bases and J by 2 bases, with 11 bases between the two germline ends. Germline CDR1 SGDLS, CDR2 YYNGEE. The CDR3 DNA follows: TGTGCCAGCGGGAGTGGGGACACAGATACGCAGTATTTT. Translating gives CASGSGDTDTQYF. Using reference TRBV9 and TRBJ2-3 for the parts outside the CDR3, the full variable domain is DSGVTQTPKHLITATGQRVTLRCSPRSGDLSVYWYQQSLDQGLQFLIQYYNGEERAKGNILERFSAQQFPDLHSELNLSSLELGDSALYFCASGSGDTDTQYFGPGTRLTVL.

The CDR3: CASSSDSHEQYF. The CDR3 DNA reads TGTGCCAGCAGCTCCGACAGCCACGAGCAGTACTTC. The V call is TRBV7-9, the J call TRBJ2-7; TRBD1 might be the D (5 bases). This CDR3 comprises 12 residues. With 4 bases removed from V and 5 bases from J, the gap between germline ends came to 9 bases. Germline lookup yields CDR1 SEHNR and CDR2 FQNEAQ (reference sequence).

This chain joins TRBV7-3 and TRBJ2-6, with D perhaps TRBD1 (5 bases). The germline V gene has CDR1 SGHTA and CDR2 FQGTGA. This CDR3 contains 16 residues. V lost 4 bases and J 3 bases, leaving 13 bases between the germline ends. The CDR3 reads CASSSAGIGGANVLTF. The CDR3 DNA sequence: TGTGCCAGCAGCTCTGCAGGGATCGGTGGGGCCAACGTCCTGACTTTC.